The rows below give T cell receptor beta chains drawn from one sample of a study of T cell responses to AZD1222 COVID-19 vaccine. Produced via immunoSEQ multiplex PCR; TCRdb's table is partial and in-frame only. The sample records approximately 130,000 clones, about nine tenths being singletons. The sample consisted of peripheral blood, taken 28 days after the second AZD1222 dose. The receptor set was obtained from an adult who received the AZD1222 COVID-19 vaccine. CDR3s include the opening cysteine and the closing phenylalanine or tryptophan. A D gene is named only where the DNA matches it firmly. Part of the rows lack a size; the others show once, few, many or a class for expanded clones.

>TRBJ2-5|.|TRBV7-8|.
TGTGCCAGCAGCGGAACGGGACTGGCCTCGGAGACCCAGTACTTC
CASSGTGLASETQYF
>TRBJ2-3|TRBD1|TRBV5-1|.
TGCGCCAGCAGCTTAACAGGGGGCAAAGATACGCAGTATTTT
CASSLTGGKDTQYF
>TRBJ2-1|TRBD2|TRBV5-1|.
TGCGCCAGCAGCTTGGTCGCGGGAGGCCACAATGAGCAGTTCTTC
CASSLVAGGHNEQFF
>TRBJ2-7|.|TRBV11-2|.
TGTGCCAGCAGCTTAGGGGCCCACTCGAGCTCCTACGAGCAGTACTTC
CASSLGAHSSSYEQYF
>TRBJ1-2|.|TRBV29-1|.
TGCAGCGTGAAGCAGGGTTCCCGCTATGGCTACACCTTC
CSVKQGSRYGYTF
>TRBJ2-1|TRBD2|TRBV2|.
TGTGCCAGCACCATACTAATCCAACTAGCGGGGAGGGAGCAGTTCTTC
CASTILIQLAGREQFF
>TRBJ1-1|.|TRBV7-9|.
TGTGCCAGCAGCAGACACAGGGAAGGCGTTGAAGCTTTCTTT
CASSRHREGVEAFF
>TRBJ2-7|.|TRBV7-2|.
TGTGCCAGCAGCTTAGGGCAGGATTTCGACGAGCAGTACTTC
CASSLGQDFDEQYF
>TRBJ2-7|TRBD1|TRBV11-3|.
TGTGCCAGCAGCTACAGACAGGGCCACGAGCAGTACTTC
CASSYRQGHEQYF
>TRBJ2-3|.|TRBV5-1|.
TGCGCCAGCAGCTTGGTTTTGGGGCCCACAGATACGCAGTATTTT
CASSLVLGPTDTQYF
>TRBJ1-2|.|TRBV6-1|.
TGTGCCAGCAGTGAGGATCCTAACTATGGCTACACCTTC
CASSEDPNYGYTF
>TRBJ2-7|TRBD2|TRBV9|few
TGTGCCAGCAGCGTAGCCCCGGCTAGCGGGAGTATCGAGCAGTACTTC
CASSVAPASGSIEQYF
>TRBJ1-1|.|TRBV18|.
TGTGCCAGCTCACCGACCCAGACGAACACTGAAGCTTTCTTT
CASSPTQTNTEAFF
>TRBJ2-5|.|TRBV19|.
TGTGCCAGTAGTATAGCGGCATTCCAAGAGACCCAGTACTTC
CASSIAAFQETQYF
>TRBJ1-4|.|TRBV27|.
TGTGCCAGCAGTGGACACCTTAGGGAAAAACTGTTTTTT
CASSGHLREKLFF
>TRBJ1-5|.|TRBV19|.
TGTGCCAGTAGTTTCTCTTACACGCGTATTAGCAATCAGCCCCAGCATTTT
CASSFSYTRISNQPQHF
>TRBJ2-4|.|TRBV4-2|.
TGTGCCAGCAGCCACGGTGGAGCCAAAAACATTCAGTACTTC
CASSHGGAKNIQYF
>TRBJ1-2|TRBD1|TRBV6-5|once
TGTGCCAGCAGGCGGGACAGGGTCGACGGCTACACCTTC
CASRRDRVDGYTF
>TRBJ1-2|TRBD1|TRBV19|.
TGTGCCAGTAGTATCGACCGGGACAGGATAAACTATGGCTACACCTTC
CASSIDRDRINYGYTF
>TRBJ1-2|TRBD1|TRBV24-1|.
TGTGCCACCCGTGACAGGGCGGGTGGCTACACCTTC
CATRDRAGGYTF
>TRBJ1-4|TRBD1|TRBV30|.
TGTGCCTGGAGTACGGACAGGGGATCTGGCGAAAAACTGTTTTTT
CAWSTDRGSGEKLFF
>TRBJ2-1|.|TRBV2|.
TGTGCCAGCAGTGACCATAGCTCCTACAATGAGCAGTTCTTC
CASSDHSSYNEQFF
>TRBJ2-5|.|TRBV7-6|.
TGTGCCAGCAGCTTAGAGCCCCCTCTATCAAGTGAGACCCAGTACTTC
CASSLEPPLSSETQYF
>TRBJ1-5|.|TRBV18|.
TGTGCCAGCTCACCGAGAAGGGGTCGCAATCAGCCCCAGCATTTT
CASSPRRGRNQPQHF
>TRBJ2-3|TRBD2|TRBV7-3|.
TGTGCCAGCAGCCCGGCGGGAGACACAGATACGCAGTATTTT
CASSPAGDTDTQYF
>TRBJ1-1|.|TRBV2|.
TGTGCCAGCAGTATTATGGGGGGAGGGTTCGTGAACACTGAAGCTTTCTTT
CASSIMGGGFVNTEAFF
>TRBJ1-6|.|TRBV19|.
TGTGCCAGTAGGAGTCAGGGATTATTTTCACCCCTCCACTTT
CASRSQGLFSPLHF
>TRBJ2-3|.|TRBV30|.
TGTGCCTGGAGTGCCCGCAGGCCGGGCACAGATACGCAGTATTTT
CAWSARRPGTDTQYF
>TRBJ1-6|.|TRBV9|.
TGTGCCAGCAGCGTGGCGGACCAATCCTATAATTCACCCCTCCACTTT
CASSVADQSYNSPLHF
>TRBJ2-5|.|TRBV3-1/TRBV3-2|.
TGTGCCAGCAGCCAAGATCCCAGCCCTAGTGGGACCCAGTACTTC
CASSQDPSPSGTQYF
>TRBJ2-2|.|TRBV6-5|.
TGTGCCAGCAGTTCGACCACCGGGGAGCTGTTTTTT
CASSSTTGELFF
>TRBJ1-6|TRBD1|TRBV5-1|.
TGCGCCAGCAGTGCCACAGGGGGCGAAGGTTCACCCCTCCACTTT
CASSATGGEGSPLHF
>TRBJ2-2|TRBD1|TRBV6-2/TRBV6-3|.
TGTGCCAGCAGTTGGGGACAGAGGACCGGGGAGCTGTTTTTT
CASSWGQRTGELFF
>TRBJ2-1|TRBD1|TRBV7-9|.
TGTGCCAGCAGCCCCGCCCGGGACAGGGTTTTTGGTGAGCAGTTCTTC
CASSPARDRVFGEQFF
>TRBJ1-2|.|TRBV5-1|.
TGCGCCAGCAGCGCCCGCGGGGAAGGCTACACCTTC
CASSARGEGYTF
>TRBJ2-7|.|TRBV5-8|.
TGTGCCAGCCCCCCTCACTCAGCCTACGAGCAGTACTTC
CASPPHSAYEQYF
>TRBJ1-3|.|TRBV25-1|.
TGTGCCAGCAGTGACAGATCCTCTGGAAACACCATATATTTT
CASSDRSSGNTIYF
>TRBJ1-5|TRBD1|TRBV5-1|once
TGCGCCAGCGCCCCGACAGGGGGCGCGTATCAGCCCCAGCATTTT
CASAPTGGAYQPQHF
>TRBJ2-1|TRBD2|TRBV7-8|.
TGTGCCAGCAGCAGGGAAGGCGGGAGGGGACTTGAGCAGTTCTTC
CASSREGGRGLEQFF
>TRBJ2-1|.|TRBV4-3|.
TGCGCCAGCAGCCAAGTACAGCGCCCCTCCTACAATGAGCAGTTCTTC
CASSQVQRPSYNEQFF
>TRBJ2-7|.|TRBV3-1/TRBV3-2|.
TGTGCCAGCAGCCAAGACTTTACGGGTGCCTACGAGCAGTACTTC
CASSQDFTGAYEQYF